This T cell receptor beta chain was sequenced during a study of cytomegalovirus exposure and HLA in healthy donors. The overall study: Unique TCRs from HLA-typed donors, 70 million to 100 million of them, were held in an early data release. Study-level points and caveats: Later analysis identified about 17,000 TCR beta sequences associated with HLA alleles, using a false discovery rate threshold of 0.05.

The V end lost 2 bases, the J end lost 5 bases, and 9 bases lay between the germline ends. Germline values: CDR1 MNHNS, CDR2 SASEGT. There are 13 residues in the CDR3. PCR was performed using 60 Vbeta and 13 Jbeta primers. Method: immunoSEQ multiplex PCR; TCRdb's copy keeps in-frame clones and lacks some. The sample shows 75,000 to 90,000 clones, over 9.5% of them seen only once. In the case of this clone: Its antigen is as yet unknown.

The source is a man in his sixties in good health and CMV-seropositive. What was sequenced was PBMCs. V gene TRBV6-1 combines with J gene TRBJ2-5; weak D call: TRBD1 (5 bases). This CDR3 is CASSEQGWETQYF. The CDR3 bases are TGTGCCAGCAGTGAACAGGGTTGGGAGACCCAGTACTTC.